Listed here are 26 T cell receptor beta chains from one sample, sequenced in a study of T-cell memory formation after mild COVID-19. Each CDR3 protein gets one entry after TCRdb re-called the 5' RACE reads with MiXCR. The data contain some 340,000 distinct CDR3 sequences, approximately 13% of them singletons. The sample comprised PBMCs or a T cell subset sorted from them (not recorded which). These TCRs come from a man younger than 35 who had mild COVID-19 (a few samples of this study predate the infection). Cell type and time point are not known.

This clonotype occurred many times. The chain uses TRBV5-6 and TRBJ1-1; tentative D call: TRBD1 (5 bases). This CDR3 region has 12 residues. CDR1 is SGHDT and CDR2 is YYEEEE in the germline V gene. V was shortened by 3 bases and J by 5 bases, with 8 bases between the two germline ends. Written as DNA, the CDR3 is TGTGCCAGCAGCTGGGGGGGGACTGAAGCTTTCTTT. It specifies CASSWGGTEAFF. The variable domain in full, completed from reference TRBV5-6 and TRBJ1-1, reads DAGVTQSPTHLIKTRGQQVTLRCSPKSGHDTVSWYQQALGQGPQFIFQYYEEEERQRGNFPDRFSGHQFPNYSSELNVNALLLGDSALYLCASSWGGTEAFFGQGTRLTVV.

The chain is built from TRBV5-3 and TRBJ1-1; D is unresolved. TRBV5-3 is reported as an ORF; its role is uncertain. Trimming stripped 0 bases from V and 1 base from J, with 7 bases between. This CDR3 contains 14 residues. The CDR3 DNA is TGTGCCAGAAGCTTGGGGTCGCCGAACACTGAAGCTTTCTTT. Its protein product is CARSLGSPNTEAFF.

The rearrangement joins TRBV12-3 or TRBV12-4 to TRBJ2-2; no firm D call. V shed 7 bases and J shed 3 bases, with 9 bases lying between them. CDR3 length: 13 residues. DNA of the CDR3: TGTGCCAGCAACAGAAGGGACACCGGGGAGCTGTTTTTT. This gives the protein CASNRRDTGELFF.

In this sample, this clonotype turned up a few times. This sequence joins TRBV11-2 and TRBJ2-3, with D uncertain. In germline, CDR1 is SGHAT, CDR2 FQNNGV. CDR3 length equals 14 residues. V was clipped by 2 bases and J by 2 bases, with 8 bases between them. Here the CDR3 reads CASSLSRSTDTQYF. The CDR3 DNA follows: TGTGCCAGCAGCTTATCCAGGTCCACAGATACGCAGTATTTT.

Worth noting for this clonotype: A much larger clone differs from this one at a single base, so this may be a read error. This chain uses TRBV7-2 with TRBJ2-5, with D hard to call. In germline, CDR1 is SGHTA, CDR2 FQGNSA. V was cut by 2 bases and J by 4 bases, with 2 bases left in between. The CDR3 is 11 residues long. The CDR3 reads CASSLPETQYF. The CDR3 nucleotides read TGTGCCAGCAGCTTACCAGAGACCCAGTACTTC.

The rearrangement links TRBV11-3 to TRBJ2-1, with TRBD1 as a possible D gene (5 bases). This CDR3 is built from 14 residues. CDR1 is SGHNT and CDR2 is YENEEA in the germline V gene. V was cut by 3 bases and J by 8 bases, with 14 bases left in between. CDR3 amino acids: CASSFGRASDEQFF. The DNA of the CDR3 is TGTGCCAGCAGCTTTGGCAGGGCCTCGGATGAGCAGTTCTTC. The whole variable domain, filled in from reference TRBV11-3 and TRBJ2-1, reads EAGVVQSPRYKIIEKKQPVAFWCNPISGHNTLYWYLQNLGQGPELLIRYENEEAVDDSQLPKDRFSAERLKGVDSTLKIQPAELGDSAVYLCASSFGRASDEQFFGPGTRLTVL.

This clonotype has a handful of counts. The V and J genes are TRBV4-1 and TRBJ2-5; TRBD1 matches at 9 bases. This CDR3 is 18 amino acids long. From germline, CDR1 is MGHRA and CDR2 YSYEKL. Trimming cost V 1 base and J 4 bases; bases outside gene matches: 13. CDR3 amino acids: CASSQALTGTGLSETQYF. The CDR3 bases are TGCGCCAGCAGCCAAGCATTGACCGGGACAGGGCTCTCAGAGACCCAGTACTTC.

This clonotype was recorded a few times. The rearrangement uses TRBV4-2 and TRBJ2-3; D not certain. The V and J ends lost 1 base and 1 base respectively, with 12 bases between them. Germline V gene sequence: CDR1 LGHNA, CDR2 YNFKEQ. There are 16 residues in the CDR3. This CDR3 reads CASSQAYTGGTDTQYF. The CDR3 coding sequence is TGTGCCAGCAGCCAAGCTTACACTGGGGGCACAGATACGCAGTATTTT.

The gene calls are TRBV30 and TRBJ2-1; 11 nucleotides agree with TRBD1. Trimming cost V 2 bases and J 5 bases; bases outside gene matches: 5. Germline V gene sequence: CDR1 GTSNPN, CDR2 SVGIG (reference sequence). The CDR3 covers 15 residues. CDR3 protein: CAWSPGQGAHNEQFF. DNA of the CDR3: TGTGCCTGGAGTCCCGGACAGGGGGCCCACAATGAGCAGTTCTTC. Full variable domain (outside the CDR3, taken from reference TRBV30 and TRBJ2-1): SQTIHQWPATLVQPVGSPLSLECTVEGTSNPNLYWYRQAAGRGLQLLFYSVGIGQISSEVPQNLSASRPQDRQFILSSKKLLLSDSGFYLCAWSPGQGAHNEQFFGPGTRLTVL.

This chain's CDR3 is CASSYSMNEQFF. In nucleotides, the CDR3 is TGTGCCAGCAGTTACTCTATGAATGAGCAGTTCTTC. The chain has TRBV6-2 or TRBV6-3 and TRBJ2-1; D call uncertain. V was shortened by 0 bases and J by 7 bases, with 4 bases between the two germline ends. From germline, CDR1 is MNHEY and CDR2 SVGEGT. There are 12 residues in the CDR3.

This clonotype was detected a few times. CDR3 region: CASSQDFTGDYGYTF. In DNA, the CDR3 is TGTGCCAGCAGCCAAGATTTTACAGGGGACTATGGCTACACCTTC. This rearrangement joins TRBV3-1 to TRBJ1-2, with TRBD1 matching 7 bases. CDR1 is LGHDT, CDR2 YNNKEL, per germline (reference sequence). The ends lost 0 bases at V and 3 bases at J; junction bases unmatched: 4. The CDR3 totals 15 residues. The full variable domain, its missing parts supplied by reference TRBV3-1 and TRBJ1-2, is DTAVSQTPKYLVTQMGNDKSIKCEQNLGHDTMYWYKQDSKKFLKIMFSYNNKELIINETVPNRFSPKSPDKAHLNLHINSLELGDSAVYFCASSQDFTGDYGYTFGSGTRLTVV.

The chain uses TRBV3-1 and TRBJ2-7; tentatively, D is TRBD2 (5 bases). The CDR3 runs to 15 residues. V lost 4 bases to trimming and J lost 6 bases, with 19 bases between them. Per germline, CDR1 LGHDT and CDR2 YNNKEL (reference sequence). The chain's CDR3 is CASSPPGLGVSEQYF. The DNA for the CDR3 is TGTGCCAGCAGCCCCCCCGGCCTCGGGGTCTCCGAGCAGTACTTC.

Only a few counts were recorded for this clonotype. The V and J genes are TRBV27 and TRBJ2-7, with 10 bases aligning to TRBD1. The CDR3 is made up of 14 amino acids. V lost 5 bases, J lost 3 bases, and 4 bases stayed unmatched. Looked up from germline, CDR1 is MNHEY and CDR2 is SMNVEV (reference sequence). The CDR3 loop reads CASSIRDRGYEQYF. Here the CDR3 DNA reads TGTGCCAGCAGTATAAGGGACAGGGGCTACGAGCAGTACTTC.

This clonotype was counted ten times or more. The rearrangement joins TRBV12-3 or TRBV12-4 to TRBJ2-7; D remains unclear. The CDR3 spans 15 residues. Deletions cut 4 bases from V and 6 bases from J, with 19 bases between. For the CDR3, the DNA is TGTGCCAGCAGTTCCAGTACCCCCTTTCTTAGCGAGCAGTACTTC. Its translation is CASSSSTPFLSEQYF.

There are a few counts of this clonotype. The chain carries TRBV7-9 and TRBJ1-1; no clear D gene. The CDR3 spans 14 residues. V dropped 0 bases and J dropped 1 base, with 6 bases sitting between them. Germline V lookup: CDR1 SEHNR, CDR2 FQNEAQ (reference sequence). The CDR3 loop is CASSLALGNTEAFF. In DNA, the CDR3 is TGTGCCAGCAGCTTAGCCTTGGGGAACACTGAAGCTTTCTTT.

This clonotype turned up a few times. The CDR3 region has the DNA TGTGCCAGCAGTTATTACAGGAGCGAGCAGTACGTC. This encodes CASSYYRSEQYV. This sequence joins TRBV28 and TRBJ2-7; TRBD1 is a possible D gene (5 bases). Germline CDR1 MDHEN, CDR2 SYDVKM. This CDR3 region has 12 residues. V gave up 4 bases and J gave up 6 bases, with 10 bases separating them.

The table lists this clonotype with a few counts. This chain joins TRBV7-9 and TRBJ1-3; TRBD1 aligns across 8 bases. The junction had 13 bases not matched to a gene; V was cut back by 3 bases and J by 3 bases. The CDR3 has 18 amino acids. The germline gives CDR1 SEHNR, CDR2 FQNEAQ (reference sequence). The CDR3 sequence: CASSFLSPDRESGNTIYF. The CDR3 nucleotides are TGTGCCAGCAGCTTTCTTAGTCCGGACAGGGAGAGTGGAAACACCATATATTTT.

This chain joins TRBV18 and TRBJ1-2; D might be TRBD1 (5 bases). Germline CDR1 KGHSH, CDR2 LQKENI. This CDR3 has 12 residues. Trimming removed 1 base at V and 8 bases at J, with 8 bases between. This chain's CDR3 is CASSPQRGGYTF. In DNA, the CDR3 is TGTGCCAGCTCACCACAAAGGGGAGGCTACACCTTC.

The chain recombines TRBV6-5 with TRBJ1-5; TRBD1 matches at 8 bases. The CDR3 is 16 amino acids. Unmatched junction bases numbered 7, after V lost 3 bases and J lost 3 bases. CDR1 and CDR2 (germline): MNHEY, SVGAGI. The CDR3 protein is CASSYTGGPINQPQHF. The CDR3 nucleotides read TGTGCCAGCAGTTATACAGGGGGGCCTATCAATCAGCCCCAGCATTTT.

This clonotype was found many times. The chain links TRBV7-9 to TRBJ1-1; tentatively, D is TRBD1 (5 bases). Trimming removed 5 bases from V and 6 bases from J, with 7 bases in between. This CDR3 spans 11 amino acids. The V gene's germline CDR1 is SEHNR and CDR2 FQNEAQ (reference sequence). The chain's CDR3 is CASSRGSEAFF. As DNA, the CDR3 is TGTGCCAGCAGCCGGGGGTCTGAAGCTTTCTTT.

This clonotype was recorded a few times. This sequence joins TRBV4-3 and TRBJ1-4; 7 nucleotides agree with TRBD1. CDR1 is LGHNA, CDR2 YSLEER, per germline. V shed 3 bases and J 6 bases; nucleotides not matched to a gene: 7. The length of the CDR3 is 15 residues. CDR3 sequence: CASSHLTGTDEKLFF. CDR3 nucleotides: TGCGCCAGCAGCCACTTAACCGGGACAGATGAAAAACTGTTTTTT.

This clonotype was seen only a few times. The CDR3 spells CASSLAGPSAFF. The CDR3 bases are TGTGCCAGCAGCTTGGCAGGGCCGTCAGCTTTCTTT. The chain is built from TRBV7-2 and TRBJ1-1; maybe TRBD1 (5 bases). Germline CDR1 SGHTA, CDR2 FQGNSA. V was trimmed by 3 bases and J by 10 bases, leaving 12 bases between them. CDR3 size: 12 residues.

This chain connects TRBV7-6 to TRBJ2-1, with 8 bases identical to TRBD2. V lost 4 bases and J lost 7; bases outside the gene matches: 9. Germline V gene lookup returns CDR1 SGHVS and CDR2 FNYEAQ. CDR3 size: 15 residues. The CDR3: CASSSPGRGENEQFF. The CDR3 nucleotides read TGTGCCAGCAGCTCGCCGGGGCGGGGGGAAAATGAGCAGTTCTTC.

This clonotype came up a few times. V usage is TRBV10-3 and J usage is TRBJ2-5; D tentatively fits TRBD1 or TRBD2 (5 bases each). CDR3 length equals 13 residues. CDR1 and CDR2 from the germline V gene are ENHRY and SYGVKD. The CDR3 protein is CAVSGLPGETQYF. CDR3 coding DNA: TGTGCGGTCTCGGGGCTCCCGGGGGAGACCCAGTACTTC.

This clonotype was detected a few times. The chain joins TRBV9 to TRBJ1-2; no firm D call. CDR3 length: 14 residues. Germline-derived CDR1 and CDR2 are SGDLS and YYNGEE. The germline V and J ends were trimmed by 0 bases and 7 bases, with 13 bases remaining between them. The CDR3 DNA reads TGTGCCAGCAGCGTAGGCACTCCCCCATCTGGCTACACCTTC. The encoded protein is CASSVGTPPSGYTF.

This clonotype was seen a handful of times. This sequence joins TRBV6-1 and TRBJ1-5; 8 bases match TRBD1. V was clipped by 1 base and J by 0 bases; unmatched bases: 14. Germline-derived CDR1 and CDR2 are MNHNS and SASEGT. This CDR3 comprises 20 residues. Written as DNA, the CDR3 is TGTGCCAGCAGTGAAGGTTATTTTTCGAGCAGGGGGCTTAGCAATCAGCCCCAGCATTTT. Translated, it gives CASSEGYFSSRGLSNQPQHF.